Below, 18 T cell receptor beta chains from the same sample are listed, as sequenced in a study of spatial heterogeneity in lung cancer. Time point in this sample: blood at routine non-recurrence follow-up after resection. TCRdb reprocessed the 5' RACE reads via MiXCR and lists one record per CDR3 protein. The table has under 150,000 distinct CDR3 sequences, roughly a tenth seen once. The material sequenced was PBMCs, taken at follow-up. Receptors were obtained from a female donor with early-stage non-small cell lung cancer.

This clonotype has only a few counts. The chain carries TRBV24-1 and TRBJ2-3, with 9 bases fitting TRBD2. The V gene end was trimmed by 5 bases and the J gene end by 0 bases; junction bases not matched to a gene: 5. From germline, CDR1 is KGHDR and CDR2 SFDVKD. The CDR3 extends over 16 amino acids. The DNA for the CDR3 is TGTGCCACCAGTGGAGCTAGCGGGAAAAGCACAGATACGCAGTATTTT. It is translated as CATSGASGKSTDTQYF.

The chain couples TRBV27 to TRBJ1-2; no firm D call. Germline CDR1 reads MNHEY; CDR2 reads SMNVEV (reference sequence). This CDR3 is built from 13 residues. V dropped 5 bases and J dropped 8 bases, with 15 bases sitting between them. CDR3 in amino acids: CASSGPGVWGYTF. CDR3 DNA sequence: TGTGCCAGCAGTGGTCCCGGGGTTTGGGGCTACACCTTC.

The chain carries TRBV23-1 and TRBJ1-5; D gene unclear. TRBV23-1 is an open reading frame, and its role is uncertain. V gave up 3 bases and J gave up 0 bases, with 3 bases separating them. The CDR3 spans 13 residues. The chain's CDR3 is CASSHCSNQPQHF. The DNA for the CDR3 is TGCGCCAGCAGTCATTGTAGCAATCAGCCCCAGCATTTT.

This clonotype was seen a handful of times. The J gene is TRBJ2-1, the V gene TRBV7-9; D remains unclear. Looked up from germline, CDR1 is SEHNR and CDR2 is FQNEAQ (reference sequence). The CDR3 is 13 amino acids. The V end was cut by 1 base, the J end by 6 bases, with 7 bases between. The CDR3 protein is CASSLESLNEQFF. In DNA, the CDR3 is TGTGCCAGCAGCTTAGAGTCCCTCAATGAGCAGTTCTTC.

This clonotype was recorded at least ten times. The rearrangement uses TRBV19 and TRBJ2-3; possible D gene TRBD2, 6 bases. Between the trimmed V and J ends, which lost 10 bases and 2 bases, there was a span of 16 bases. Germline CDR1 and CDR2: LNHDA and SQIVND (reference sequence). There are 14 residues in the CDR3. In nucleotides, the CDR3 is TGTGCCACATGGGACTCCCAAAACACAGATACGCAGTATTTT. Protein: CATWDSQNTDTQYF.

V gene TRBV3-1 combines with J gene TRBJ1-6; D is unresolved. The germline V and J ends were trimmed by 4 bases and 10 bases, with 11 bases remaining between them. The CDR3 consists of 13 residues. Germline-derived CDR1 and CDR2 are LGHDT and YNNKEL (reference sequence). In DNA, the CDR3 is TGTGCCAGCAGCCTTAGACTCGACTCACCCCTCCACTTT. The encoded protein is CASSLRLDSPLHF.

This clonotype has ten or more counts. Here the CDR3 DNA reads TGTGCCAGCTCACCTCGACAGGGACGAGTAAGACTGAACACTGAAGCTTTCTTT. Its protein is CASSPRQGRVRLNTEAFF. V usage is TRBV18 and J usage is TRBJ1-1, with 7 bases lining up with TRBD1. With V trimmed by 3 bases and J by 0 bases, 13 bases remained unmatched. CDR1 is KGHSH and CDR2 is LQKENI in the germline V gene. This CDR3 spans 18 amino acids.

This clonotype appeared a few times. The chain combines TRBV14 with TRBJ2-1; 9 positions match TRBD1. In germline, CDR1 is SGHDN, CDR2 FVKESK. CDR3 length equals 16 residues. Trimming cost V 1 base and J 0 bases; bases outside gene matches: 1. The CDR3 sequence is CASSQGTGVSYNEQFF. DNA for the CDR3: TGTGCCAGCAGCCAAGGGACAGGGGTCTCCTACAATGAGCAGTTCTTC.

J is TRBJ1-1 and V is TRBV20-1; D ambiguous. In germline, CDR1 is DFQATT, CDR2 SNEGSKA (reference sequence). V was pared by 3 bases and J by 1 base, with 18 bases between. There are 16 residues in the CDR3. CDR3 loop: CSASPWAGLANTEAFF. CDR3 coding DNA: TGCAGTGCTAGTCCTTGGGCGGGATTGGCGAACACTGAAGCTTTCTTT.

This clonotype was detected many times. CDR3 amino acids: CASSERQGRAKNIQYF. Written as DNA, the CDR3 is TGTGCCAGCAGTGAACGACAGGGAAGGGCCAAAAACATTCAGTACTTC. This rearrangement joins TRBV6-1 to TRBJ2-4; 7 bases fit TRBD1. The CDR3 is 16 residues long. The V gene end was trimmed by 2 bases and the J gene end by 1 base; junction bases not matched to a gene: 5. Germline lookup yields CDR1 MNHNS and CDR2 SASEGT.

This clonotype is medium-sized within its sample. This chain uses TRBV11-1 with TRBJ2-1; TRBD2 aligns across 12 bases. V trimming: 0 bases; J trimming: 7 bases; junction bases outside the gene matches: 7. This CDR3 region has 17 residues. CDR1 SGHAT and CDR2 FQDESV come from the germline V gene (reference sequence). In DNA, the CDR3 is TGTGCCAGCAGCTTAGCGGCCGGACTAGCGGGAATAAATGAGCAGTTCTTC. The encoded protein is CASSLAAGLAGINEQFF. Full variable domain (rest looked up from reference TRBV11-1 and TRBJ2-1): EAEVAQSPRYKITEKSQAVAFWCDPISGHATLYWYRQILGQGPELLVQFQDESVVDDSQLPKDRFSAERLKGVDSTLKIQPAELGDSAMYLCASSLAAGLAGINEQFFGPGTRLTVL.

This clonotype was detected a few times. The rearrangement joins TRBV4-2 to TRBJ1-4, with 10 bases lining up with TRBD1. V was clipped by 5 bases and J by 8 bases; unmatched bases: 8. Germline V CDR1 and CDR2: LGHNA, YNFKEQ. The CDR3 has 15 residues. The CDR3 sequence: CASSTPGTGDEKLFF. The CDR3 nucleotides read TGTGCCAGCAGCACCCCCGGGACAGGGGACGAAAAACTGTTTTTT.

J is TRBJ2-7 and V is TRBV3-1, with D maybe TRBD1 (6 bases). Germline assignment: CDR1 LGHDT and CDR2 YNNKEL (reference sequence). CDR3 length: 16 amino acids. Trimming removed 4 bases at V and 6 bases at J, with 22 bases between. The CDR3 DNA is TGTGCCAGCAGCCCATCATCATATAAACAGGGATCCGAGCAGTACTTC. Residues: CASSPSSYKQGSEQYF.

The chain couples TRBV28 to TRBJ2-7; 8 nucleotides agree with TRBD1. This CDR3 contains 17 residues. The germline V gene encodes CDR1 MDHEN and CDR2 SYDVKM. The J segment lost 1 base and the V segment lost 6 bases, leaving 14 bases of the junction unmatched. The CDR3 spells CASRTPSPGGRSYEQYF. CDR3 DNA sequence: TGTGCCAGCAGAACACCCTCGCCAGGGGGCAGATCCTACGAGCAGTACTTC.

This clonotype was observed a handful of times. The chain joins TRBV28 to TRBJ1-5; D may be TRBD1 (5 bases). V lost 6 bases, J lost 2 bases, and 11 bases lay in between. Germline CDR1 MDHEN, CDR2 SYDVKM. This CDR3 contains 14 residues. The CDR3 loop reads CASRPQVRNQPQHF. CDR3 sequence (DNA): TGTGCCAGCAGGCCACAGGTTCGCAATCAGCCCCAGCATTTT.

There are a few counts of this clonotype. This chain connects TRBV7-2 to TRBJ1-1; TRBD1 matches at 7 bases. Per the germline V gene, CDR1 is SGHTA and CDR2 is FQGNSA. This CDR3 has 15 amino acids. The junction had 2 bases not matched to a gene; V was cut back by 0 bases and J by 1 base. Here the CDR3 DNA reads TGTGCCAGCAGCTTAGCCTGGACAGGGAACACTGAAGCTTTCTTT. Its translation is CASSLAWTGNTEAFF.

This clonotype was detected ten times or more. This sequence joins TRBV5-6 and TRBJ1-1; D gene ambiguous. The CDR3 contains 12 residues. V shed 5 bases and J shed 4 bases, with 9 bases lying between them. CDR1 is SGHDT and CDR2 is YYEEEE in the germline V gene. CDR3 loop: CASSELGTEAFF. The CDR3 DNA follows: TGTGCCAGCAGTGAACTGGGCACTGAAGCTTTCTTT.

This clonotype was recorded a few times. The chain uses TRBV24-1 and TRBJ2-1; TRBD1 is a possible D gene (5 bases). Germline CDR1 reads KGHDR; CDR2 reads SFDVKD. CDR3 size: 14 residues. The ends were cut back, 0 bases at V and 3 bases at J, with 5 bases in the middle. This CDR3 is CATSDLDSYNEQFF. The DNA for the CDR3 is TGTGCCACCAGTGATTTGGACAGCTACAATGAGCAGTTCTTC.